This T cell receptor (beta chain) emerged from a study of CD4 T cells in relation to SARS-CoV-2 and coronaviruses. CD4+ T cells from unexposed donors were obtained before the COVID-19 pandemic (2011-2018). The cells were cultured for approximately ten days before CD4+ T cells were isolated. Each well had two million PBMCs in roughly 5% human AB serum with IL-2. Half the medium was replaced with IL-2 medium on days 3 and 7. Of note for this clone: Its antigen is unknown.

CDR1 is MNHNY and CDR2 is SVGAGI in the germline V gene (reference sequence). Trimming pared 5 bases from V and 5 bases from J, leaving 10 bases between. This CDR3 has 13 residues. Sequencing was performed with immunoSEQ multiplex PCR; in TCRdb, only in-frame clones are kept and a portion is missing. Altogether over 15,000 clones are present, 60% to 75% being singletons, with the ten largest covering approximately 30%. The TCR originated in a human donor in good health. Sequenced: CD4+ T cells from PBMCs, cultured in vitro. The V call is TRBV6-6, the J call TRBJ2-1; D ambiguous. Here the CDR3 DNA reads TGTGCCAGCAGTGGAACGGCGGACAATGAGCAGTTCTTC. It yields the protein CASSGTADNEQFF.